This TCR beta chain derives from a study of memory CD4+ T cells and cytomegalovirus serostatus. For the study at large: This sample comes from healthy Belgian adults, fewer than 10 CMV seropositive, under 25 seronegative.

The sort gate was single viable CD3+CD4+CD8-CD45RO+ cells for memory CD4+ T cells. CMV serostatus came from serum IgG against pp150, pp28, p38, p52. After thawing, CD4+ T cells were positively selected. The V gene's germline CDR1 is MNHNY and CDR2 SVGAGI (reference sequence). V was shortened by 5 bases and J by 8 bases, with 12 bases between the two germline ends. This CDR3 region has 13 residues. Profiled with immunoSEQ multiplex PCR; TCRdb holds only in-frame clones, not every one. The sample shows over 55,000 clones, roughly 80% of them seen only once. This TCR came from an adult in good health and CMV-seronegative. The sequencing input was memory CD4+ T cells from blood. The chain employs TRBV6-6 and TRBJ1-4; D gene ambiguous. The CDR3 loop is CASSRRIGEKLFF. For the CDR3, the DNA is TGTGCCAGCAGTCGCCGGATAGGGGAAAAACTGTTTTTT.